Presented here are 21 T cell receptor beta chains from one specimen sequenced in a study of T cell changes during pregnancy in multiple sclerosis. Measured with immunoSEQ multiplex PCR; TCRdb has only the in-frame clones, and not every one. The table has about 79,000 clones, around 95% seen once. This sample comprised peripheral blood, obtained in the second trimester of pregnancy. These receptors all come from a female donor in good health, enrolled as a control in a pregnancy study.

DNA of the CDR3: TGCGCCAGCAGCCAAGAACCGGGGAATAGCAATCAGCCCCAGCATTTT. Amino acid sequence: CASSQEPGNSNQPQHF. The V and J genes are TRBV4-1 and TRBJ1-5; D gene ambiguous. Trimming left V 0 bases short and J 0 bases short, with 9 bases between. From germline, CDR1 is MGHRA and CDR2 YSYEKL. The CDR3 is made up of 16 amino acids.

This clone was recorded only once. The chain joins TRBV5-6 to TRBJ2-5; weak D call: TRBD1 (6 bases). Trimming took off 4 bases at V and 4 bases at J, with 14 bases between the two ends. The CDR3 is 14 amino acids. Germline CDR1 and CDR2: SGHDT and YYEEEE. CDR3 nucleotides: TGTGCCAGCAGCGCACAGGGTTTCCCAGAGACCCAGTACTTC. Amino acid sequence: CASSAQGFPETQYF.

V usage is TRBV15 and J usage is TRBJ2-7, with D tentatively TRBD1 (5 bases). Germline CDR1 LNHNV, CDR2 YYDKDF (reference sequence). With 4 bases removed from V and 2 bases from J, the gap between germline ends came to 9 bases. The CDR3 covers 13 residues. For the CDR3, the DNA is TGTGCCACCAGCAAGACAGACACCTACGAGCAGTACTTC. It encodes CATSKTDTYEQYF.

The V call is TRBV29-1, the J call TRBJ1-1; no clear D gene. Germline V gives CDR1 SQVTM, CDR2 ANQGSEA. With 4 bases removed from V and 0 bases from J, the gap between germline ends came to 9 bases. The CDR3 runs to 13 residues. Here the CDR3 reads CSVVALMNTEAFF. The CDR3, as DNA: TGCAGCGTTGTAGCACTGATGAACACTGAAGCTTTCTTT.

The V call is TRBV9, the J call TRBJ2-7; TRBD1 matches at 7 bases. J gave up 4 bases and V 0 bases, and 7 bases lay outside the gene matches. Looked up from germline, CDR1 is SGDLS and CDR2 is YYNGEE. The CDR3 is 15 amino acids. The CDR3 sequence: CASSVDTGVGYEQYF. Written as DNA, the CDR3 is TGTGCCAGCAGCGTAGACACAGGGGTAGGGTACGAGCAGTACTTC.

This clone was counted once. The chain has TRBV10-3 and TRBJ1-6; D is unclear. Germline loops: CDR1 ENHRY, CDR2 SYGVKD. The CDR3 spans 14 residues. V was cut by 0 bases and J by 9 bases, with 9 bases left in between. The CDR3, as DNA: TGTGCCATCAGTGAGTCATTCGGGATTTCACCCCTCCACTTT. It is translated as CAISESFGISPLHF.

The chain is built from TRBV6-6 and TRBJ1-5; no clear D gene. The CDR3 is 15 amino acids. Per germline, CDR1 MNHNY and CDR2 SVGAGI (reference sequence). V lost 5 bases to trimming and J lost 6 bases, with 17 bases between them. CDR3 residues: CASSLRAGVGQPQHF. The CDR3 coding sequence is TGTGCCAGCAGTCTACGGGCCGGGGTGGGTCAGCCCCAGCATTTT.

The chain joins TRBV6-6 to TRBJ1-1; 7 positions agree with TRBD1. The CDR3 contains 14 residues. Unmatched junction bases numbered 9, after V lost 7 bases and J lost 4 bases. The germline V gene has CDR1 MNHNY and CDR2 SVGAGI (reference sequence). The CDR3 reads CASTIQGSSTEAFF. The CDR3 DNA sequence: TGTGCCAGCACAATACAGGGGTCGAGCACTGAAGCTTTCTTT.

This chain uses TRBV10-2 with TRBJ1-1; D is unresolved. CDR3 length: 12 residues. Germline V gives CDR1 WSHSY, CDR2 SAAADI. Trimming took 11 bases from V and 3 from J, leaving 13 bases between them. CDR3 region: CAATGVYTEAFF. The CDR3 DNA is TGCGCCGCCACCGGGGTTTACACTGAAGCTTTCTTT.

The chain recombines TRBV18 with TRBJ2-1; 7 bases are shared with TRBD2. There are 15 residues in the CDR3. The V segment lost 4 bases and the J segment 2 bases; nucleotides outside the gene matches: 5. From germline, CDR1 is KGHSH and CDR2 LQKENI. The CDR3 loop is CASSRSRGAYNEQFF. The CDR3 bases are TGTGCCAGCTCACGCTCACGGGGGGCCTACAATGAGCAGTTCTTC.

The genes are TRBV4-2 and TRBJ2-7, with 7 bases identical to TRBD1. Germline V gene lookup returns CDR1 LGHNA and CDR2 YNFKEQ. The CDR3 is made up of 17 amino acids. The trim removed 0 bases at V and 12 bases at J, leaving 20 bases unmatched. This chain's CDR3 is CASSQDSRTGQLRVVYF. CDR3 coding DNA: TGTGCCAGCAGCCAAGATAGTAGGACAGGTCAATTGCGGGTCGTGTACTTC.

J is TRBJ1-1 and V is TRBV5-1, with D maybe TRBD1 (5 bases). V lost 1 base, J lost 1 base, and 8 bases lay in between. CDR1 and CDR2 from the germline V gene are SGHRS and YFSETQ. This CDR3 has 14 residues. CDR3 sequence reads: CASSLNRPNTEAFF. CDR3 in DNA: TGCGCCAGCAGCTTGAACAGGCCGAACACTGAAGCTTTCTTT.

The genes are TRBV9 and TRBJ1-5; D remains unclear. V shed 0 bases and J shed 2 bases, with 6 bases lying between them. Germline CDR1 reads SGDLS; CDR2 reads YYNGEE. This CDR3 region has 14 residues. CDR3 residues: CASSVGGGNQPQHF. The CDR3 bases are TGTGCCAGCAGCGTAGGCGGTGGCAATCAGCCCCAGCATTTT.

The chain joins TRBV5-4 to TRBJ1-4; D is perhaps TRBD1 (5 bases). Germline CDR1 and CDR2: SGHNT and YYREEE (reference sequence). V dropped 4 bases and J dropped 4 bases, with 11 bases sitting between them. This CDR3 has 14 amino acids. The CDR3 is CASSQGPLNEKLFF. The DNA of the CDR3 is TGTGCCAGCAGCCAGGGCCCCCTTAATGAAAAACTGTTTTTT.

V usage is TRBV19 and J usage is TRBJ2-7; D is undetermined. The V gene lost 3 bases and the J gene lost 0 bases, with 12 bases spanning the gap. Germline CDR1 is LNHDA and CDR2 is SQIVND (reference sequence). The CDR3 is 15 residues long. CDR3 loop: CASSMASAASYEQYF. The DNA of the CDR3 is TGTGCCAGTAGTATGGCCTCGGCGGCCTCCTACGAGCAGTACTTC.

The chain uses TRBV9 and TRBJ2-5; TRBD2 is a possible D gene (5 bases). This CDR3 is 16 amino acids long. Germline V gene lookup returns CDR1 SGDLS and CDR2 YYNGEE. Trimming took 1 base from V and 4 from J, leaving 17 bases between them. CDR3 residues: CASSVQGLAGGETQYF. The CDR3 DNA sequence: TGTGCCAGCAGCGTACAAGGCCTAGCTGGAGGAGAGACCCAGTACTTC.

The genes are TRBV11-3 and TRBJ2-5, with D perhaps matching TRBD2 (5 bases). This CDR3 comprises 14 residues. V lost 1 base, J lost 2 bases, and 8 bases lay in between. The germline gives CDR1 SGHNT, CDR2 YENEEA. CDR3 nucleotide sequence: TGTGCCAGCAGCTTAGGGACGGGGCAAGAGACCCAGTACTTC. This translates into CASSLGTGQETQYF.

The chain combines TRBV7-2 with TRBJ1-5, with TRBD1 matching 7 bases. The CDR3 is 16 amino acids. V lost 0 bases and J lost 0; bases outside the gene matches: 2. Germline V gene sequence: CDR1 SGHTA, CDR2 FQGNSA. The CDR3: CASSLAGGYSNQPQHF. In DNA, the CDR3 is TGTGCCAGCAGCTTAGCAGGGGGCTATAGCAATCAGCCCCAGCATTTT. The variable domain in full, with the rest retrieved from reference TRBV7-2 and TRBJ1-5, is GAGVSQSPSNKVTEKGKDVELRCDPISGHTALYWYRQSLGQGLEFLIYFQGNSAPDKSGLPSDRFSAERTGGSVSTLTIQRTQQEDSAVYLCASSLAGGYSNQPQHFGDGTRLSIL.

The chain uses TRBV10-3 and TRBJ2-2; TRBD2 agrees at 9 bases. The ends lost 0 bases at V and 4 bases at J; junction bases unmatched: 6. The CDR3 extends over 17 amino acids. Germline-derived CDR1 and CDR2 are ENHRY and SYGVKD. Here the CDR3 reads CAISESERGAGTGELFF. The CDR3 DNA is TGTGCCATCAGTGAGTCTGAGCGGGGGGCTGGCACCGGGGAGCTGTTTTTT.

The chain uses TRBV6-5 and TRBJ1-4; D possibly corresponds to TRBD1 (6 bases). The V end was cut by 6 bases, the J end by 7 bases, with 18 bases between. CDR3 length: 15 residues. CDR1 MNHEY and CDR2 SVGAGI come from the germline V gene. CDR3 amino acids: CASSRASQGSEKLFF. CDR3 DNA: TGTGCCAGCAGCCGAGCGTCACAGGGTAGTGAAAAACTGTTTTTT.

V usage is TRBV5-4 and J usage is TRBJ1-6, with TRBD1 matching 7 bases. The CDR3 contains 14 residues. The germline V gene encodes CDR1 SGHNT and CDR2 YYREEE (reference sequence). V trimming: 10 bases; J trimming: 2 bases; junction bases outside the gene matches: 6. The CDR3 nucleotides are TGTGCCCTATCGGACAGGACCTATAATTCACCCCTCCACTTT. Residues: CALSDRTYNSPLHF. Drawing the rest from reference TRBV5-4 and TRBJ1-6, the complete variable domain is ETGVTQSPTHLIKTRGQQVTLRCSSQSGHNTVSWYQQALGQGPQFIFQYYREEENGRGNFPPRFSGLQFPNYSSELNVNALELDDSALYLCALSDRTYNSPLHFGNGTRLTVT.